Listed below are T cell receptor beta chains from one sample, sequenced in a study of control samples from healthy donors and cancer patients. TCRdb keeps only in-frame clones here, not all; method: immunoSEQ multiplex PCR. The sample holds roughly 150,000 clones, 88% seen once. The sample was blood. These receptors all come from a man younger than 35 in good health. Each CDR3 is given without its conserved first and last residue. A row's size may be missing; if present it is once, few, many or a size class.

CDR3 | size | V
ASSLADSTDTQY | NA | TRBV5-1
ASSLVQGGNTIY | NA | TRBV28
ASRNRWGPNYEQY | NA | TRBV27
ASSLTGDNSDTQY | NA | TRBV5-1
ATGTVGSAEAF | NA | TRBV15
ASSEVFSGGPDTQY | NA | TRBV6-1
ASSQGALAYNEQF | NA | TRBV4-3
ASSVRGADTEAF | NA | TRBV2
ATSDSRGDEQF | NA | TRBV24-1
ASSLDPSINTEAF | NA | TRBV7-2
ASSSGQGIGDEQY | once | TRBV19
ASSLGGRRAVNEQF | NA | TRBV5-4
ASSSGTYYGYT | NA | TRBV7-9
ASRTTGRNTGELF | NA | TRBV6-5
ASSLRSGGNEQF | NA | TRBV7-2
ASSPDPMSEAF | NA | TRBV18
ASLRGSSVEQY | NA | TRBV19
ASIPASRGRGYT | once | TRBV6-5
ASSAPGSPFTGELF | NA | TRBV9
ASSQVLAGDLIYNEQF | NA | TRBV14
ASSFPTGQETQY | NA | TRBV5-6
ASAQGRSSSYNEQF | NA | TRBV7-2
ASSERAQGPGNEKLF | NA | TRBV6-1
ASSPWGRPRETQY | NA | TRBV18
ASSLPGVGETQY | NA | TRBV5-4
ASSYSMGNTEAF | few | TRBV6-5
ASIPAGSRDSNQPQH | NA | TRBV28
ASSKGLCRVRPKETQY | NA | TRBV21-1
ASSPSASGGYNEQF | NA | TRBV5-4
ASSHYRSYEQF | NA | TRBV6-5
AWSVRGTGANVLT | NA | TRBV30
ASSGTGGGNEQF | NA | TRBV6-6
ASSPAWGSTDTQY | NA | TRBV4-1
ASSAEDGGASYEQY | NA | TRBV7-2
ASRTWNRDHEQF | NA | TRBV5-6
ASSVEGDTEAF | NA | TRBV2
ASTKERDLYGYT | NA | TRBV6-5
ATGDPGRTDTQY | NA | TRBV6-6
ASSNSGTSYEQY | NA | TRBV19
ASSLVGRGSVNSGELF | NA | TRBV7-6
ASSQTGIRPSAAF | few | TRBV19
ATSDPNRGQF | NA | TRBV24-1
ASSFLQANYGYT | NA | TRBV5-6
ASSIAGDEDTQY | NA | TRBV19
ASSQGTVSYEQY | once | TRBV5-5
ASSQGPRGPTYEQY | NA | TRBV4-2
ASSRTGPLGGYT | NA | TRBV27
ASSQGGAVTEAF | NA | TRBV4-2
SVGGPYRGDTQY | NA | TRBV29-1
ASSDTSGLHT | NA | TRBV18
ASSLTGGLAPSPLH | once | TRBV14
ASSSPELAGVTDTQY | once | TRBV5-1
ASSRGDRANTGELF | NA | TRBV9